The 21 T cell receptor beta chains listed next were all sequenced from one sample in a study of blood T cell repertoires in COVID-19. The assay was immunoSEQ multiplex PCR, and TCRdb's table has in-frame clones only and misses some. The repertoire holds approximately 170,000 clones, with more than 70% as singletons. The specimen sequenced was peripheral blood. The receptors derive from a woman of 80 years or more with active or convalescent COVID-19.

The chain links TRBV3-1 (or the pseudogene TRBV3-2) to TRBJ2-1; D not certain. The V gene's germline CDR1 is LGHDT and CDR2 YNNKEL (reference sequence). The CDR3 loop spans 13 amino acids. V lost 1 base and J lost 4, with 5 bases in between. The CDR3 sequence is CASSQGPYNEQFF. CDR3 nucleotide sequence: TGTGCCAGCAGCCAAGGGCCTTACAATGAGCAGTTCTTC.

The table lists this clone with a count of one. The genes are TRBV28 and TRBJ2-5, with TRBD2 matching over 15 bases. V trimming: 4 bases; J trimming: 3 bases; junction bases outside the gene matches: 3. The CDR3 contains 16 residues. CDR1 and CDR2 (germline): MDHEN, SYDVKM. The CDR3 is CASSSWTSGREETQYF. The CDR3 DNA sequence: TGTGCCAGCAGTTCATGGACTAGCGGGAGGGAAGAGACCCAGTACTTC.

The chain links TRBV28 to TRBJ1-5; 9 bases are shared with TRBD1. The CDR3 covers 15 residues. The V and J ends lost 5 bases and 7 bases, in that order; junction bases with no gene match: 9. Per the germline V gene, CDR1 is MDHEN and CDR2 is SYDVKM. The CDR3 region is CASSPEQGARQPQHF. As DNA, the CDR3 is TGTGCCAGCAGTCCCGAACAGGGGGCCAGGCAGCCCCAGCATTTT.

The chain combines TRBV5-4 with TRBJ2-1; D may be TRBD1 (6 bases). The ends were cut back, 0 bases at V and 12 bases at J, with 13 bases in the middle. CDR3 length: 13 amino acids. CDR1 and CDR2 from the germline V gene are SGHNT and YYREEE (reference sequence). This CDR3 is CASSLGQVVGQFF. The CDR3 DNA is TGTGCCAGCAGCTTGGGACAGGTGGTTGGGCAGTTCTTC.

The chain couples TRBV6-5 to TRBJ2-5; TRBD2 agrees at 9 bases. Germline V gives CDR1 MNHEY, CDR2 SVGAGI. This CDR3 spans 15 amino acids. V shed 4 bases, J shed 5 bases, and the junction held 8 bases outside the gene matches. The CDR3 DNA reads as TGTGCCAGCAGTTCGCGGGAGGGACGGAGGGAGACCCAGTACTTC. Translated: CASSSREGRRETQYF.

A few counts support this clone. V and J are TRBV3-1 (or the pseudogene TRBV3-2) and TRBJ1-5; the D gene is possibly TRBD1 (6 bases). This CDR3 has 13 amino acids. Germline V gene lookup returns CDR1 LGHDT and CDR2 YNNKEL (reference sequence). V was trimmed by 4 bases and J by 6 bases, leaving 10 bases between them. Here the CDR3 reads CASSRTRGQPQHF. CDR3 coding DNA: TGTGCCAGCAGCCGTACCAGGGGTCAGCCCCAGCATTTT.

The chain combines TRBV18 with TRBJ2-3, with D perhaps matching TRBD2 (6 bases). This CDR3 contains 16 residues. Looked up from germline, CDR1 is KGHSH and CDR2 is LQKENI. Trimming cost V 0 bases and J 0 bases, with 10 bases left between them. CDR3 nucleotide sequence: TGTGCCAGCTCACCACCGTTCGCGGGGAGCACAGATACGCAGTATTTT. Encoded protein: CASSPPFAGSTDTQYF. The full variable domain, in which reference TRBV18 and TRBJ2-3 provide the parts outside the CDR3, is NAGVMQNPRHLVRRRGQEARLRCSPMKGHSHVYWYRQLPEEGLKFMVYLQKENIIDESGMPKERFSAEFPKEGPSILRIQQVVRGDSAAYFCASSPPFAGSTDTQYFGPGTRLTVL.

This rearrangement joins TRBV5-1 to TRBJ2-5; 7 positions agree with TRBD1. From germline, CDR1 is SGHRS and CDR2 YFSETQ. V trimming: 2 bases; J trimming: 4 bases; junction bases outside the gene matches: 5. CDR3 length equals 14 residues. The DNA for the CDR3 is TGCGCCAGCAGCTTTGAGAGGGGGCTAGAGACCCAGTACTTC. Translated, it gives CASSFERGLETQYF. Supplemented by reference TRBV5-1 and TRBJ2-5, the full variable domain reads KAGVTQTPRYLIKTRGQQVTLSCSPISGHRSVSWYQQTPGQGLQFLFEYFSETQRNKGNFPGRFSGRQFSNSRSEMNVSTLELGDSALYLCASSFERGLETQYFGPGTRLLVL.

The chain joins TRBV7-9 to TRBJ1-4; D is uncertain. The CDR3 is 16 residues long. Germline loops: CDR1 SEHNR, CDR2 FQNEAQ (reference sequence). The V and J ends lost 3 bases and 6 bases respectively, with 17 bases between them. CDR3 sequence (DNA): TGTGCCAGCAGCTTCCAACCCGGGGTTACCGATGAAAAACTGTTTTTT. Residues: CASSFQPGVTDEKLFF.

This sequence joins TRBV5-1 and TRBJ2-1; D is possibly TRBD1 (5 bases). The CDR3 length is 16 residues. Germline CDR1 and CDR2: SGHRS and YFSETQ. Trimming left V 0 bases short and J 0 bases short, with 10 bases between. CDR3 DNA sequence: TGCGCCAGCAGCTTGGATGGGGCCAGCTCCTACAATGAGCAGTTCTTC. It translates to CASSLDGASSYNEQFF.

The genes are TRBV28 and TRBJ1-3; no firm D call. The CDR3 contains 11 residues. Deletions cut 7 bases from V and 4 bases from J, with 5 bases between. CDR1 is MDHEN and CDR2 is SYDVKM in the germline V gene. CDR3 residues: CASILGNTIYF. CDR3 DNA: TGTGCCAGCATCTTGGGAAACACCATATATTTT. The full variable domain, rest sourced from reference TRBV28 and TRBJ1-3, is DVKVTQSSRYLVKRTGEKVFLECVQDMDHENMFWYRQDPGLGLRLIYFSYDVKMKEKGDIPEGYSVSREKKERFSLILESASTNQTSMYLCASILGNTIYFGEGSWLTVV.

This chain connects TRBV6-5 to TRBJ1-5, with TRBD1 matching over 8 bases. Germline CDR1 and CDR2: MNHEY and SVGAGI. Trimming at V came to 6 bases and at J to 1 base, leaving 5 bases not matched to a gene. CDR3 length equals 15 residues. CDR3 sequence reads: CASRQTGASNQPQHF. DNA for the CDR3: TGTGCCAGCAGGCAGACAGGGGCGAGCAATCAGCCCCAGCATTTT.

This sequence joins TRBV18 and TRBJ2-1; D is perhaps TRBD2 (6 bases). Germline assignment: CDR1 KGHSH and CDR2 LQKENI. This CDR3 comprises 17 residues. V gave up 3 bases and J gave up 8 bases, with 23 bases separating them. The CDR3 spells CASSPTGAGSSSYEQFF. The CDR3 bases are TGTGCCAGCTCACCGACCGGTGCGGGGAGTAGTAGCTATGAGCAGTTCTTC. Supplemented by reference TRBV18 and TRBJ2-1, the full variable domain reads NAGVMQNPRHLVRRRGQEARLRCSPMKGHSHVYWYRQLPEEGLKFMVYLQKENIIDESGMPKERFSAEFPKEGPSILRIQQVVRGDSAAYFCASSPTGAGSSSYEQFFGPGTRLTVL.

The chain links TRBV9 to TRBJ2-5, with TRBD1 matching over 8 bases. The V gene end was trimmed by 0 bases and the J gene end by 4 bases; junction bases not matched to a gene: 5. This CDR3 is 15 amino acids long. The V gene's germline CDR1 is SGDLS and CDR2 YYNGEE. The CDR3 coding sequence is TGTGCCAGCAGCGTAGGCAGGGGGCTAGGAGAGACCCAGTACTTC. Protein: CASSVGRGLGETQYF. The complete variable domain, with remaining parts taken from reference TRBV9 and TRBJ2-5, reads DSGVTQTPKHLITATGQRVTLRCSPRSGDLSVYWYQQSLDQGLQFLIQYYNGEERAKGNILERFSAQQFPDLHSELNLSSLELGDSALYFCASSVGRGLGETQYFGPGTRLLVL.

The V call is TRBV11-2, the J call TRBJ2-7; 12 bases are a match to TRBD2. CDR1 and CDR2 from the germline V gene are SGHAT and FQNNGV. The V gene end was trimmed by 2 bases and the J gene end by 4 bases; junction bases not matched to a gene: 3. This CDR3 spans 15 amino acids. In nucleotides, the CDR3 is TGTGCCAGCAGCTTATATCTAGCGGGAGGGTACGAGCAGTACTTC. The encoded protein is CASSLYLAGGYEQYF.

J is TRBJ1-2 and V is TRBV5-1; D perhaps matches TRBD1 (5 bases). Germline V CDR1 and CDR2: SGHRS, YFSETQ. The V gene lost 4 bases and the J gene lost 6 bases, with 10 bases spanning the gap. This CDR3 has 12 residues. The CDR3 DNA reads as TGCGCCAGCAGCCAGGGACTGGATGGCTACACCTTC. Translation gives CASSQGLDGYTF.

The chain recombines TRBV7-2 with TRBJ1-2; no reliable D call. CDR3 length equals 17 residues. V was pared by 2 bases and J by 4 bases, with 20 bases between. Germline CDR1 is SGHTA and CDR2 is FQGNSA. CDR3 bases: TGTGCCAGCAGCTTATTTAGACCGGGGTACGGCGGCTATGGCTACACCTTC. Translating gives CASSLFRPGYGGYGYTF.

The chain employs TRBV5-8 and TRBJ2-5; D gene unclear. V shed 2 bases and J shed 3 bases, with 8 bases lying between them. The CDR3 sequence is 13 residues long. CDR1 is SGHTS, CDR2 YDEGEE, per germline. The CDR3 DNA is TGTGCCAGCAGCTTCTCCCAGGAAGAGACCCAGTACTTC. This codes for CASSFSQEETQYF.

The J gene is TRBJ1-2, the V gene TRBV19, with D possibly being TRBD1 (6 bases). This CDR3 contains 15 residues. V shed 7 bases and J shed 0 bases, with 15 bases lying between them. Germline V lookup: CDR1 LNHDA, CDR2 SQIVND (reference sequence). The chain's CDR3 is CASTLAGTPNYGYTF. DNA of the CDR3: TGTGCCAGTACTCTTGCTGGGACACCTAACTATGGCTACACCTTC.

This sequence joins TRBV7-8 and TRBJ1-1, with TRBD1 identical over 9 bases. Losses at the gene ends were 1 base for V and 6 bases for J; bases not matched to a gene: 9. Per the germline V gene, CDR1 is SGHVS and CDR2 is FQNEAQ. The CDR3 has 16 amino acids. The CDR3, as DNA: TGTGCCAGCAGCTTAGTATTGGGACAGGGACTGCCTGAAGCTTTCTTT. This translates into CASSLVLGQGLPEAFF. The full variable domain, completed using reference TRBV7-8 and TRBJ1-1, is GAGVSQSPRYKVAKRGQDVALRCDPISGHVSLFWYQQALGQGPEFLTYFQNEAQLDKSGLPSDRFFAERPEGSVSTLKIQRTQQEDSAVYLCASSLVLGQGLPEAFFGQGTRLTVV.

The chain links TRBV30 to TRBJ1-1; possibly TRBD1 for D (5 bases). Germline loops: CDR1 GTSNPN, CDR2 SVGIG (reference sequence). V lost 4 bases and J lost 0, with 9 bases in between. The CDR3 has 13 residues. CDR3 in amino acids: CAWTGRLNTEAFF. The CDR3 bases are TGTGCCTGGACAGGGCGCCTGAACACTGAAGCTTTCTTT.